These 23 T cell receptor beta chains were all obtained from the same sample, sequenced in a study of T cell responses to AZD1222 COVID-19 vaccine. Clones were read by immunoSEQ multiplex PCR, and TCRdb kept only the in-frame ones, dropping some. Here the sample spans roughly 180,000 clones, 94% being singletons. The specimen was peripheral blood, collected on day 0 of AZD1222 vaccination. These receptors were collected from an adult in good health.

V usage is TRBV7-9 and J usage is TRBJ1-2; D remains ambiguous. Germline V gene sequence: CDR1 SEHNR, CDR2 FQNEAQ (reference sequence). Trimming cost V 5 bases and J 8 bases, with 18 bases left between them. The CDR3 loop spans 14 amino acids. The CDR3 loop reads CASSPAPEGIGYTF. The CDR3 DNA follows: TGTGCCAGCAGCCCCGCACCCGAGGGAATAGGCTACACCTTC.

This rearrangement joins TRBV29-1 to TRBJ2-1; 9 bases are shared with TRBD1. The CDR3 length is 13 residues. V was clipped by 6 bases and J by 7 bases; unmatched bases: 7. Germline V gene data show CDR1 as SQVTM and CDR2 as ANQGSEA. For the CDR3, the DNA is TGCAGCGTAGGGGGGGACAGGGCGAATGAGCAGTTCTTC. Its translation is CSVGGDRANEQFF.

The chain couples TRBV10-2 to TRBJ1-3, with 9 bases that match TRBD1. The CDR3 covers 17 residues. Unmatched junction bases numbered 13, after V lost 7 bases and J lost 3 bases. Germline values: CDR1 WSHSY, CDR2 SAAADI. The CDR3 loop reads CASTPPEDRGRGNTIYF. The CDR3 nucleotides are TGCGCCAGCACGCCCCCTGAGGACAGGGGACGTGGAAACACCATATATTTT.

This rearrangement joins TRBV18 to TRBJ2-3, with 9 bases aligning to TRBD1. This CDR3 contains 16 residues. V was clipped by 1 base and J by 2 bases; unmatched bases: 4. CDR1 KGHSH and CDR2 LQKENI come from the germline V gene. In DNA, the CDR3 is TGTGCCAGCTCACCACTGGGACAGGGTAACACAGATACGCAGTATTTT. It specifies CASSPLGQGNTDTQYF.

The genes are TRBV11-2 and TRBJ2-7; TRBD1 agrees at 7 bases. This CDR3 has 14 amino acids. After removal of 2 bases from V and 3 bases from J, the junction contained 4 bases not matched to a gene. Germline CDR1 is SGHAT and CDR2 is FQNNGV. For the CDR3, the DNA is TGTGCCAGCAGCTTACCCGACAGGGACTACGAGCAGTACTTC. Its translation is CASSLPDRDYEQYF.

The chain couples TRBV6-4 to TRBJ2-3; D call uncertain. The germline V gene encodes CDR1 MRHNA and CDR2 SNTAGT. Trimming shortened V by 4 bases and J by 0 bases, and 14 bases separated the two germline ends. CDR3 length: 16 amino acids. The DNA for the CDR3 is TGTGCCAGCAGTGCCCTATCCGGGCCTAGCACAGATACGCAGTATTTT. As protein: CASSALSGPSTDTQYF.

The chain employs TRBV11-2 and TRBJ1-3, with D hard to call. The CDR3 runs 14 residues. V shed 5 bases and J shed 3 bases, with 11 bases lying between them. Germline V gene lookup returns CDR1 SGHAT and CDR2 FQNNGV. The CDR3 DNA reads TGTGCCAGCAGCCCTCAGAGGGTTGGAAACACCATATATTTT. As protein: CASSPQRVGNTIYF. Combining the CDR3 with reference TRBV11-2 and TRBJ1-3 gives the whole variable domain EAGVAQSPRYKIIEKRQSVAFWCNPISGHATLYWYQQILGQGPKLLIQFQNNGVVDDSQLPKDRFSAERLKGVDSTLKIQPAKLEDSAVYLCASSPQRVGNTIYFGEGSWLTVV.

The chain employs TRBV6-5 and TRBJ2-7, with TRBD1 matching over 8 bases. CDR3 size: 14 residues. Trimming took 0 bases from V and 3 from J; bases not matched to a gene: 1. Germline CDR1 reads MNHEY; CDR2 reads SVGAGI. The CDR3 nucleotides are TGTGCCAGCAGTTACTCACAGGGGGTCTACGAGCAGTACTTC. Its protein is CASSYSQGVYEQYF.

This chain connects TRBV2 to TRBJ2-7; D assignment may be TRBD1 or TRBD2 (5 bases each). V was shortened by 8 bases and J by 3 bases, with 17 bases between the two germline ends. Germline V gene lookup returns CDR1 SNHLY and CDR2 FYNNEI. The CDR3 covers 14 residues. CDR3 DNA sequence: TGTGCCAGCCTAGAACTTGGGACGGACTACGAGCAGTACTTC. Translation gives CASLELGTDYEQYF.

The gene calls are TRBV18 and TRBJ1-6; 7 bases agree with TRBD1. Unmatched junction bases numbered 9, after V lost 2 bases and J lost 8 bases. There are 16 residues in the CDR3. Germline assignment: CDR1 KGHSH and CDR2 LQKENI. The CDR3 is CASSPLPRDRDSPLHF. CDR3 DNA: TGTGCCAGCTCACCATTGCCCCGGGACAGAGATTCACCCCTCCACTTT.

This clone was counted once. This chain links TRBV5-1 with TRBJ1-5; tentatively, D is TRBD1 (6 bases). The CDR3 runs 13 residues. Germline V gene sequence: CDR1 SGHRS, CDR2 YFSETQ. The V end was cut by 4 bases, the J end by 7 bases, with 12 bases between. This CDR3 reads CASSTTGGQPQHF. Here the CDR3 DNA reads TGCGCCAGCAGCACGACAGGAGGGCAGCCCCAGCATTTT.

DNA of the CDR3: TGTGCCAGCAGTCTAGGGACAGATCTGCAAGAGACCCAGTACTTC. Its translation is CASSLGTDLQETQYF. This rearrangement joins TRBV28 to TRBJ2-5; 7 nucleotides align to TRBD1. The CDR3 runs 15 residues. Germline-derived CDR1 and CDR2 are MDHEN and SYDVKM. Trimming removed 5 bases from V and 2 bases from J; junction bases left unmatched: 8.

The rearrangement uses TRBV30 and TRBJ1-1; no definite D call. Looked up from germline, CDR1 is GTSNPN and CDR2 is SVGIG (reference sequence). This CDR3 comprises 13 residues. V lost 3 bases and J lost 5, with 13 bases in between. The CDR3 DNA follows: TGTGCCTGGAGCAGTGGAAGAGGGACTGAAGCTTTCTTT. Its protein product is CAWSSGRGTEAFF.

In this sample, this clone turned up once. An end of the junction differs from the germline gene, which may be a read error. The rearrangement links TRBV7-7 to TRBJ2-2; D is ambiguous. Germline CDR1 reads SSHAT; CDR2 reads FNYEAQ (reference sequence). The CDR3 runs 13 residues. CDR3 residues: CASSPGPTGELFF. DNA for the CDR3: TGTGCTAGCAGCCCTGGGCCGACCGGGGAGCTGTTTTTT.

The rearrangement links TRBV11-2 to TRBJ2-1, with a weak D call TRBD1 (7 bases). Looked up from germline, CDR1 is SGHAT and CDR2 is FQNNGV. The CDR3 spans 14 residues. V lost 1 base to trimming and J lost 10 bases, with 14 bases between them. The CDR3 is CASSLAGGGGEQFF. CDR3 nucleotides: TGTGCCAGCAGCTTAGCCGGAGGAGGGGGCGAGCAGTTCTTC.

The chain is built from TRBV27 and TRBJ1-1, with TRBD1 as a possible D gene (6 bases). The CDR3 is made up of 12 amino acids. CDR1 MNHEY and CDR2 SMNVEV come from the germline V gene (reference sequence). The V end lost 5 bases, the J end lost 9 bases, and 13 bases lay between the germline ends. The CDR3 loop reads CASSTLDRKAFF. CDR3 nucleotide sequence: TGTGCCAGCAGTACTCTCGACAGGAAAGCTTTCTTT.

V and J are TRBV5-1 and TRBJ2-1; 10 nucleotides align to TRBD2. The germline gives CDR1 SGHRS, CDR2 YFSETQ. J lost 6 bases, V lost 0 bases, and 3 bases had no gene match. The CDR3 totals 15 residues. The CDR3 nucleotides are TGCGCCAGCAGCTTGGAGCCTAGCGGGAGCAATGAGCAGTTCTTC. Amino acid sequence: CASSLEPSGSNEQFF.

This clone has just one count. The V and J genes are TRBV11-3 and TRBJ1-6, with D unresolved. The V gene lost 2 bases and the J gene lost 7 bases, with 27 bases spanning the gap. Germline CDR1 reads SGHNT; CDR2 reads YENEEA. The CDR3 contains 20 residues. Here the CDR3 DNA reads TGTGCCAGCAGCTTATTGACGTGCAGTCCGCTGGCAATTTTCAATTCACCCCTCCACTTT. Translated: CASSLLTCSPLAIFNSPLHF. Full variable domain (remainder filled in from reference TRBV11-3 and TRBJ1-6): EAGVVQSPRYKIIEKKQPVAFWCNPISGHNTLYWYLQNLGQGPELLIRYENEEAVDDSQLPKDRFSAERLKGVDSTLKIQPAELGDSAVYLCASSLLTCSPLAIFNSPLHFGNGTRLTVT.

V is TRBV29-1 and J is TRBJ1-1; D is unclear. The CDR3 length is 14 residues. The V and J ends lost 7 bases and 1 base respectively, with 16 bases between them. From germline, CDR1 is SQVTM and CDR2 ANQGSEA. For the CDR3, the DNA is TGCAGCGCGAGCTCGCCCAGTGGGAACACTGAAGCTTTCTTT. Translated: CSASSPSGNTEAFF.

CDR3 protein: CASSRRDGLLSYEQYF. The DNA for the CDR3 is TGTGCCAGCAGTAGAAGGGACGGACTACTCAGCTACGAGCAGTACTTC. This rearrangement joins TRBV28 to TRBJ2-7; possible D gene TRBD2, 6 bases. Germline CDR1 reads MDHEN; CDR2 reads SYDVKM. CDR3 size: 16 residues. V lost 5 bases and J 3 bases, leaving 20 bases between the germline ends.

This clone was seen once. The rearrangement links TRBV27 to TRBJ2-1; possibly TRBD1 or TRBD2 for D (5 bases each). V was pared by 5 bases and J by 4 bases, with 9 bases between. Germline V lookup: CDR1 MNHEY, CDR2 SMNVEV (reference sequence). This CDR3 contains 13 residues. CDR3 coding DNA: TGTGCCAGCAGTGAGGGGCGTTACAATGAGCAGTTCTTC. As protein: CASSEGRYNEQFF.

The V call is TRBV2, the J call TRBJ2-3, with D possibly TRBD1 on 5 matching bases. The CDR3 runs to 15 residues. Trimming removed 6 bases at V and 0 bases at J, with 13 bases between. Germline CDR1 and CDR2: SNHLY and FYNNEI. The CDR3 bases are TGTGCCAGCAGCCCGTTTGGGGCTAGCACAGATACGCAGTATTTT. It encodes CASSPFGASTDTQYF. Full variable domain (rest looked up from reference TRBV2 and TRBJ2-3): EPEVTQTPSHQVTQMGQEVILRCVPISNHLYFYWYRQILGQKVEFLVSFYNNEISEKSEIFDDQFSVERPDGSNFTLKIRSTKLEDSAMYFCASSPFGASTDTQYFGPGTRLTVL.

V gene TRBV2 combines with J gene TRBJ1-1, with D possibly being TRBD1 (5 bases). CDR1 and CDR2 (germline): SNHLY, FYNNEI. The CDR3 is made up of 14 amino acids. The ends were cut back, 1 base at V and 1 base at J, with 7 bases in the middle. The CDR3 DNA follows: TGTGCCAGCAGTGAAGAGAGGGGGAACACTGAAGCTTTCTTT. It is translated as CASSEERGNTEAFF.